This TCR beta chain was retrieved from a study of naive and memory T cell subsets. This CDR3 has 12 amino acids. Germline lookup yields CDR1 SQVTM and CDR2 ANQGSEA. Two oligonucleotides, mixed equimolar, formed the beta constant-region primer covering TRBC1 and TRBC2. MiXCR, run by TCRdb on the UMI-ligation and nested PCR reads, gives a single entry per CDR3 protein. The sample lists around 160,000 distinct CDR3 sequences, approximately 17% seen once, with about 0.14% in the top ten. The chain carries TRBV29-1 and TRBJ2-7; 11 bases are a match to TRBD1. The sequence derives from a human donor in good health. Sequenced input: naive CD4+ T cells from blood. The DNA of the CDR3 is TGCACCAGGGACAGGGGGGCCTACGAGCAGTACTTC. This gives the protein CTRDRGAYEQYF.